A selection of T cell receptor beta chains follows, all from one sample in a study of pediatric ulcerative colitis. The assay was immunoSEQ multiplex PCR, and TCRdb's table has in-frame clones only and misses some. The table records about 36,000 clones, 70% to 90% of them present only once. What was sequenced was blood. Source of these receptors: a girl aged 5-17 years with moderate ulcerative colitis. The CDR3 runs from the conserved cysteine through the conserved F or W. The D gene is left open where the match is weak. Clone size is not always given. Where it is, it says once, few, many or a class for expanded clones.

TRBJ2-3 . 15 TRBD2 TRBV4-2 CASSHFSGGADTQYF TGTGCCAGCAGCCACTTTAGCGGGGGGGCAGATACGCAGTATTTT
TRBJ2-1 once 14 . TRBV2 CASSGGSVLGEQFF TGTGCCAGCAGTGGTGGGAGTGTGCTTGGTGAGCAGTTCTTC
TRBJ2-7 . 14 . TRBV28 CASSLGRVGYEQYF TGTGCCAGCAGTTTAGGCAGGGTAGGTTACGAGCAGTACTTC
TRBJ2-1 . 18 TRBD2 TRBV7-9 CASSPGLAGGPSYNEQFF TGTGCCAGCAGCCCGGGACTAGCGGGAGGGCCCTCTTACAATGAGCAGTTCTTC
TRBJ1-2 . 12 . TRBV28 CASSPRGGGYTF TGTGCCAGCAGCCCTCGGGGAGGTGGCTACACCTTC
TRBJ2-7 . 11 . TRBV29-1 CSVATDYEQYF TGCAGCGTTGCGACAGACTACGAGCAGTACTTC
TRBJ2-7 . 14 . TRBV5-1 CASSFDSSGYEQYF TGCGCCAGCAGCTTCGACTCAAGCGGCTACGAGCAGTACTTC
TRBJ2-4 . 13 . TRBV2 CASRGGRRDIQYF TGTGCCAGCAGGGGGGGCAGGAGGGACATTCAGTACTTC
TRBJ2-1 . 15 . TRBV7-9 CASSLYPGGREEQFF TGTGCCAGCAGCCTATATCCTGGGGGGCGCGAGGAGCAGTTCTTC
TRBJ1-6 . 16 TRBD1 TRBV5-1 CASSGMTGDYNSPLHF TGCGCCAGCAGCGGCATGACAGGGGACTATAATTCACCCCTCCACTTT
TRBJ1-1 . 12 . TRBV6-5 CASSQSYTEAFF TGTGCCAGCAGCCAGTCTTACACTGAAGCTTTCTTT
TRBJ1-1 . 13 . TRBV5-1 CASSLRGNTEAFF TGCGCCAGCAGCTTGCGGGGGAACACTGAAGCTTTCTTT
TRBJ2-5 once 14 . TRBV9 CASSVGNRVETQYF TGTGCCAGCAGCGTAGGTAACAGGGTAGAGACCCAGTACTTC
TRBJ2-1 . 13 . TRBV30 CAWEDWNYNEQFF TGTGCCTGGGAAGACTGGAACTACAATGAGCAGTTCTTC
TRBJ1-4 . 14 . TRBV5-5 CASSLPQENEKLFF TGTGCCAGCAGCTTGCCACAGGAAAATGAAAAACTGTTTTTT
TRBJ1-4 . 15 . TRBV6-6 CASSYSGGGGEKLFF TGTGCCAGCAGTTACTCGGGGGGAGGGGGTGAAAAACTGTTTTTT
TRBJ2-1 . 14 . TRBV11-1 CASSPGQLNNEQFF TGTGCCAGCAGCCCGGGACAATTGAACAATGAGCAGTTCTTC
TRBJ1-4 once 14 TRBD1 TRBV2 CASSVDRGIEKLFF TGTGCCAGCAGTGTGGACAGGGGTATCGAAAAACTGTTTTTT
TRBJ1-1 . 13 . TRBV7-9 CASSFGSHTEAFF TGTGCCAGCAGCTTCGGATCCCACACTGAAGCTTTCTTT
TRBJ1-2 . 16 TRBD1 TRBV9 CASSVFGPPGGYGYTF TGTGCCAGCAGCGTATTTGGCCCCCCAGGGGGCTATGGCTACACCTTC
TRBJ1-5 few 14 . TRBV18 CASSPGRSNQPQHF TGTGCCAGCTCACCGGGGAGGAGCAATCAGCCCCAGCATTTT
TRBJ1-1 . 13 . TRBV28 CASSLVPNTEAFF TGTGCCAGCAGTTTGGTCCCGAACACTGAAGCTTTCTTT
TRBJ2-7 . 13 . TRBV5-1 CASSLDRAREQYF TGCGCCAGCAGCTTGGACAGGGCTCGGGAGCAGTACTTC
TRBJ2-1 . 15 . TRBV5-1 CASSLGSVGYNEQFF TGCGCCAGCAGCTTGGGATCCGTAGGCTACAATGAGCAGTTCTTC
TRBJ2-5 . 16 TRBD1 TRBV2 CASSQGPGQTQETQYF TGTGCCAGCAGTCAGGGACCGGGACAGACCCAAGAGACCCAGTACTTC
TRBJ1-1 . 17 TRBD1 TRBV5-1 CASSLGGIQGRGAEAFF TGCGCCAGCAGCTTAGGGGGAATACAGGGGAGAGGGGCTGAAGCTTTCTTT
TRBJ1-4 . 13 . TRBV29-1 CSVAPGTGRELFF TGCAGCGTTGCCCCAGGGACCGGGCGGGAACTGTTTTTT
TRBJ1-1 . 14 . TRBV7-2 CASSPQGWDTEAFF TGTGCCAGCAGCCCGCAGGGGTGGGACACTGAAGCTTTCTTT
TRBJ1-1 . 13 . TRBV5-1 CASSQGQNTEAFF TGCGCCAGCAGCCAGGGACAGAACACTGAAGCTTTCTTT
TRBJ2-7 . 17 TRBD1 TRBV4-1 CASSQLVGQGATYEQYF TGCGCCAGCAGCCAACTCGTTGGACAGGGGGCCACCTACGAGCAGTACTTC
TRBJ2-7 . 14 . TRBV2 CASSESVGRREQYF TGTGCCAGCAGTGAATCGGTAGGAAGGAGGGAGCAGTACTTC
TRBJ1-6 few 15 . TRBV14 CASSIQDKYNSPLHF TGTGCCAGCAGCATCCAGGACAAATATAATTCACCCCTCCACTTT
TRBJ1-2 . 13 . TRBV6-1 CASTERRPEGYTF TGTGCCAGCACCGAAAGGCGGCCTGAAGGCTACACCTTC
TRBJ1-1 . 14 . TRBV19 CASSIGRGNTEAFF TGTGCCAGTAGTATCGGTAGGGGGAACACTGAAGCTTTCTTT
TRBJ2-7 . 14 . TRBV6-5 CASKSLGGLYEQYF TGTGCCAGCAAATCCCTCGGGGGGCTCTACGAGCAGTACTTC
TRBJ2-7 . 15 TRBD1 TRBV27 CASSLIGDRMYEQYF TGTGCCAGCAGTTTAATCGGGGACAGGATGTACGAGCAGTACTTC
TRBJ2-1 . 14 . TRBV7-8 CASSLGAKGNEQFF TGTGCCAGCAGCTTAGGAGCCAAAGGGAATGAGCAGTTCTTC
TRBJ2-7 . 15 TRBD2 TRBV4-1 CASSQFLAASYEQYF TGCGCCAGCAGCCAATTCCTAGCGGCCTCCTACGAGCAGTACTTC
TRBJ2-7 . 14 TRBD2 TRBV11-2 CASSAGTGGYEQYF TGTGCCAGCAGCGCAGGGACGGGGGGCTACGAGCAGTACTTC
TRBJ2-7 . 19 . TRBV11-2 CASSHQRDSSNTGLYEQYF TGTGCCAGCAGCCACCAACGGGACTCATCGAACACAGGTCTCTACGAGCAGTACTTC
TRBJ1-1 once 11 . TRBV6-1 CASSSGAEAFF TGTGCCAGCAGTTCCGGGGCTGAAGCTTTCTTT